This T cell receptor beta chain was obtained from a study of response to subunit inactivated influenza vaccine. This clonotype was counted a few times. Its antigen remains unknown. The CDR3 has 15 amino acids. TCRdb reanalysed the RT-PCR reads using MiXCR and keeps one entry per CDR3 protein. The sample includes roughly 160,000 distinct CDR3 sequences, roughly a tenth of them seen just once. The study's findings and limits: Authors suggested each seasonal flu vaccination may recruit only limited numbers of new T cells.

The source of this sequence is a man aged 50 to 69 who received an inactivated influenza vaccine. The rearrangement uses TRBV21-1 and TRBJ2-7; the table's D call TRBD2 went unverified against the DNA. TRBV21-1 is shown as a pseudogene. The input for sequencing was CD8+ T cells sorted from PBMCs, taken less than 30 months after vaccination. The CDR3 DNA follows: TGTGCCAGCAGCACTAACGGCGGCAGGGTTCCCGAGCAGTACTTC. Amino acid sequence: CASSTNGGRVPEQYF.